The following is a T cell receptor beta chain sequence with its context. Its antigen remains unidentified. This entry belongs to a study of identical twins. Study-wide results and limits: With abundant cord blood beta clonotypes, insertions were fewer; memory repertoires showed no such pattern.

The CDR3 length is 17 residues. Trimming removed 1 base from V and 2 bases from J, with 18 bases in between. CDR1 and CDR2 (germline): SNHLY, FYNNEI. MiXCR, run by TCRdb on the 5' RACE reads, gives a single entry per CDR3 protein. The table records 1.5 million to 2 million distinct CDR3 sequences, 32% of them present only once. Sequenced sample: cord blood. The clonotype comes from a newborn girl in good health. The rearrangement joins TRBV2 to TRBJ2-7, with D possibly TRBD2 on 5 matching bases. The CDR3 here is CASSEGGSWTVPYEQYF. CDR3 bases: TGTGCCAGCAGTGAAGGGGGATCATGGACTGTTCCCTACGAGCAGTACTTC.